This paragraph reports one T cell receptor (beta chain). The sample belongs to a study of OX40 agonist ivuxolimab in advanced cancers. The overall study: Ivuxolimab, an antibody that agonizes OX40 (CD134), was administered to the patients.

Clones were read by immunoSEQ multiplex PCR, and TCRdb kept only the in-frame ones, dropping some. The repertoire has about 25,000 clones, around 81% of them found once; the top ten carry roughly a quarter. With 7 bases clipped from V and 12 bases from J, the junction kept 11 bases outside the gene matches. Germline V CDR1 and CDR2: MNHEY, SVGAGI. The CDR3 covers 15 residues. This specimen consisted of CD4+ or CD8+ T cells sorted from blood, obtained in a trial of the OX40 agonist ivuxolimab. The sequence was obtained from an adult with an advanced solid tumor such as melanoma, head and neck, liver or kidney cancer. J is TRBJ2-3 and V is TRBV6-5; 15 nucleotides align to TRBD2. The CDR3 nucleotides read TGTGCCAGCACCGGACTAGCGGGGGGGCAACGTCTCCAGTATTTT. It specifies CASTGLAGGQRLQYF.